Presented here are 15 T cell receptor beta chains from one specimen sequenced in a study of blood T cells in healthy people across ages. Primed by a sample-barcoded 5' primer and a J-beta primer mix, a second PCR proceeded for 7 to 11 cycles. TCRdb recomputed calls from the 5' RACE reads with MiXCR, one row per CDR3 protein. This sample carries 660,000 or so distinct CDR3 sequences, roughly three fifths of them seen once, and the ten largest clones take more than 35%. The specimen was blood. The receptors originated from a man between 60 and 75 years old in good health.

CDR3 nucleotide sequence: TGCGCCAGCACCCTTGTGGTGGGGCCTGGCACTGAAGCTTTCTTT. Protein: CASTLVVGPGTEAFF. The chain carries TRBV5-1 and TRBJ1-1, with D maybe TRBD1 (5 bases). Germline CDR1 reads SGHRS; CDR2 reads YFSETQ. Trimming stripped 6 bases from V and 4 bases from J, with 19 bases between. There are 15 residues in the CDR3. The variable domain in full, completed from reference TRBV5-1 and TRBJ1-1, reads KAGVTQTPRYLIKTRGQQVTLSCSPISGHRSVSWYQQTPGQGLQFLFEYFSETQRNKGNFPGRFSGRQFSNSRSEMNVSTLELGDSALYLCASTLVVGPGTEAFFGQGTRLTVV.

This chain's CDR3 is CASSLRMLGAGNDGYTF. CDR3 coding DNA: TGCGCCAGCAGCTTGCGTATGTTAGGGGCCGGAAATGATGGCTACACCTTC. The chain is built from TRBV5-1 and TRBJ1-2; D might be TRBD1 (5 bases). Trimming stripped 1 base from V and 6 bases from J, with 22 bases between. From germline, CDR1 is SGHRS and CDR2 YFSETQ. The CDR3 loop spans 17 amino acids.

The chain employs TRBV9 and TRBJ2-3, with 9 bases matching TRBD2. The trim removed 2 bases at V and 1 base at J, leaving 2 bases unmatched. The CDR3 has 15 amino acids. CDR1 is SGDLS and CDR2 is YYNGEE in the germline V gene. For the CDR3, the DNA is TGTGCCAGCAGCGTTGGCGGGGGGGGCACAGATACGCAGTATTTT. Translated, it gives CASSVGGGGTDTQYF.

J is TRBJ1-2 and V is TRBV24-1; the D gene is possibly TRBD1 (6 bases). This CDR3 is 12 amino acids long. Germline values: CDR1 KGHDR, CDR2 SFDVKD. Trimming pared 7 bases from V and 7 bases from J, leaving 12 bases between. The CDR3 sequence is CATSLDSRGYTF. The CDR3 DNA is TGTGCCACCAGCCTGGACAGTCGTGGCTACACCTTC.

The genes are TRBV6-5 and TRBJ2-1, with TRBD2 matching 8 bases. The V segment lost 8 bases and the J segment 7 bases; nucleotides outside the gene matches: 13. CDR3 size: 15 residues. The germline CDR1 and CDR2 sequences are MNHEY and SVGAGI. DNA of the CDR3: TGTGCCAGCCTCGGGGCTGGGACTAGGGGAAATGAGCAGTTCTTC. It yields the protein CASLGAGTRGNEQFF.

The chain combines TRBV12-3 or TRBV12-4 with TRBJ2-7; 7 nucleotides line up with TRBD1. The last part of the DNA fits TRBJ2-5 better; the J call may be wrong. The length of the CDR3 is 14 residues. The DNA of the CDR3 is TGTGCCAGCAATGGGGACAGATTCCAAGAGACCCAGTACTTC. Protein: CASNGDRFQETQYF.

The V gene is TRBV7-2, the J gene TRBJ2-7, with D uncertain. CDR3 length: 13 residues. Germline loops: CDR1 SGHTA, CDR2 FQGNSA. V lost 1 base and J lost 4, with 8 bases in between. The CDR3 loop is CASSLGDQYEQYF. For the CDR3, the DNA is TGTGCCAGCAGCTTAGGTGACCAGTACGAGCAGTACTTC.

The rearrangement uses TRBV19 and TRBJ2-5; 7 nucleotides align to TRBD2. Germline values: CDR1 LNHDA, CDR2 SQIVND (reference sequence). This CDR3 is built from 15 residues. V lost 5 bases to trimming and J lost 0 bases; unmatched junction nucleotides: 6. CDR3 in DNA: TGTGCCAGTAGTCCCCCGACTAGCTACCAAGAGACCCAGTACTTC. This gives the protein CASSPPTSYQETQYF. The full variable domain, completed using reference TRBV19 and TRBJ2-5, is DGGITQSPKYLFRKEGQNVTLSCEQNLNHDAMYWYRQDPGQGLRLIYYSQIVNDFQKGDIAEGYSVSREKKESFPLTVTSAQKNPTAFYLCASSPPTSYQETQYFGPGTRLLVL.

The chain employs TRBV7-2 and TRBJ1-6; D is uncertain. The CDR3 totals 18 residues. Trimming stripped 0 bases from V and 7 bases from J, with 19 bases between. The germline gives CDR1 SGHTA, CDR2 FQGNSA. CDR3 protein: CASSLAVAVPPLNSPLHF. The DNA for the CDR3 is TGTGCCAGCAGCTTAGCGGTGGCAGTTCCCCCTCTGAATTCACCCCTCCACTTT.

The V gene is TRBV6-2 or TRBV6-3, the J gene TRBJ2-1; D may be TRBD2 (7 bases). The J call may be faulty, since TRBJ2-7 better matches the DNA end. The CDR3 covers 15 residues. Germline V gene data show CDR1 as MNHEY and CDR2 as SVGEGT. In DNA form, the CDR3 reads TGTGCCAGCAGCCAGAGGGGGGGGCCTACCTACGAGCAGTACTTC. This codes for CASSQRGGPTYEQYF.

The chain carries TRBV6-5 and TRBJ2-5; no firm D call. The CDR3 covers 15 residues. Germline V gives CDR1 MNHEY, CDR2 SVGAGI. With 0 bases removed from V and 0 bases from J, the gap between germline ends came to 8 bases. As DNA, the CDR3 is TGTGCCAGCAGTTACTCGAACGGGTACCAAGAGACCCAGTACTTC. Encoded protein: CASSYSNGYQETQYF.

This clonotype was seen only a few times. The rearrangement links TRBV29-1 to TRBJ2-5, with 11 nucleotides matching TRBD2. Germline lookup yields CDR1 SQVTM and CDR2 ANQGSEA. V shed 3 bases and J 5 bases; nucleotides not matched to a gene: 5. The CDR3 runs 14 residues. As DNA, the CDR3 is TGCAGCGTTGATAGTAGGACTAGCGGGGAGACCCAGTACTTC. Its translation is CSVDSRTSGETQYF.

This clonotype was seen just once. The CDR3 DNA is TGCGCCAGCAGCCAAGATCCGGCCAGGGCTAATTCACCCCTCCACTTT. This sequence encodes CASSQDPARANSPLHF. The V and J genes are TRBV4-1 and TRBJ1-6, with a weak D call TRBD1 (5 bases). The V gene lost 0 bases and the J gene lost 6 bases, with 12 bases spanning the gap. The CDR3 has 16 residues. Germline-derived CDR1 and CDR2 are MGHRA and YSYEKL.

CDR3 amino acids: CASSLAGTGLYGYTF. DNA for the CDR3: TGTGCCAGCAGCTTAGCGGGGACAGGGCTGTATGGCTACACCTTC. This chain joins TRBV7-2 and TRBJ1-2, with 9 bases matching TRBD1. The CDR3 is made up of 15 amino acids. The trim removed 0 bases at V and 5 bases at J, leaving 4 bases unmatched. Germline V gene data show CDR1 as SGHTA and CDR2 as FQGNSA.

This clonotype was seen a few times. The CDR3 DNA reads TGTGCCAGCAGTGGGGTCGTCCAGCGGGGGGCCCACCTCGATGAGCAGTTCTTC. This gives the protein CASSGVVQRGAHLDEQFF. V usage is TRBV2 and J usage is TRBJ2-1, with TRBD2 matching over 9 bases. Trimming took 4 bases from V and 8 from J; bases not matched to a gene: 18. This CDR3 spans 18 amino acids. Germline CDR1 reads SNHLY; CDR2 reads FYNNEI.